This T cell receptor (beta chain) was identified in a study of cytomegalovirus exposure and HLA in healthy donors. Trimming cost V 5 bases and J 8 bases, with 17 bases left between them. The CDR3 extends over 14 amino acids. The germline V gene has CDR1 LNHDA and CDR2 SQIVND (reference sequence). This clone was detected only once. The PCR used 60 Vbeta and 13 Jbeta primers. Profiled with immunoSEQ multiplex PCR; TCRdb holds only in-frame clones, not every one. The sample carries about 200,000 clones, around 87% recorded once. The sequenced sample consisted of PBMCs. The rearrangement uses TRBV19 and TRBJ2-3; D may be TRBD1 (6 bases). The receptor was derived from a boy between 2 and 15 years old in good health and CMV-seronegative. Written as DNA, the CDR3 is TGTGCCAGTAGTCTAGGACAGTCATATTCTACGCAGTATTTT. Its translation: CASSLGQSYSTQYF.